Below, 30 T cell receptor beta chains from the same sample are listed, as sequenced in a study of spatial heterogeneity in lung cancer. From the 5' RACE reads, TCRdb called clonotypes with MiXCR, one entry per CDR3 protein. The sample holds 40,000 to 50,000 distinct CDR3 sequences; roughly 13% are singletons and the top ten take 56%. The time point: sample taken at primary tumor resection. The sequencing here drew on PBMCs, taken at surgery. The receptors originated from a male donor with early-stage non-small cell lung cancer.

The V gene is TRBV18, the J gene TRBJ1-2; 7 bases align to TRBD1. V dropped 3 bases and J dropped 1; count of bases not matched to a gene: 5. Germline CDR1 and CDR2: KGHSH and LQKENI. This CDR3 has 15 residues. CDR3 sequence reads: CASSPLNRGNYGYTF. The CDR3 DNA sequence: TGTGCCAGCTCACCCCTGAACAGGGGTAACTATGGCTACACCTTC.

At least ten counts were recorded for this clonotype. The CDR3 loop reads CSVEGQGTEAFF. The CDR3 nucleotides are TGCAGTGTCGAGGGGCAGGGGACTGAAGCTTTCTTT. The chain recombines TRBV20-1 with TRBJ1-1, with D possibly being TRBD1 (6 bases). The CDR3 spans 12 residues. Germline CDR1 is DFQATT and CDR2 is SNEGSKA (reference sequence). Trimming cost V 7 bases and J 5 bases, with 14 bases left between them.

This clonotype has only a few counts. The V and J genes are TRBV2 and TRBJ1-6; D remains ambiguous. CDR1 is SNHLY, CDR2 FYNNEI, per germline. The CDR3 contains 18 residues. V lost 2 bases and J 5 bases, leaving 19 bases between the germline ends. The CDR3: CASSESETLGLDNSPLHF. For the CDR3, the DNA is TGTGCCAGCAGTGAAAGTGAGACCTTGGGTTTGGATAATTCACCCCTCCACTTT.

This clonotype appeared a few times. The chain uses TRBV20-1 and TRBJ2-7; TRBD1 agrees at 7 bases. Germline V gives CDR1 DFQATT, CDR2 SNEGSKA (reference sequence). The CDR3 totals 15 residues. V shed 0 bases and J 3 bases; nucleotides not matched to a gene: 8. CDR3 loop: CSARDHTGENYEQYF. CDR3 sequence (DNA): TGCAGTGCTAGAGATCACACAGGGGAGAACTACGAGCAGTACTTC.

Only a few counts were recorded for this clonotype. CDR3 amino acids: CASSQEGRSVVDEQFF. As DNA, the CDR3 is TGCGCCAGCAGCCAAGAAGGTCGCAGCGTCGTCGATGAGCAGTTCTTC. The chain carries TRBV4-3 and TRBJ2-1; unclear D gene. CDR1 LGHNA and CDR2 YSLEER come from the germline V gene. This CDR3 is built from 16 residues. V lost 0 bases and J lost 8, with 17 bases in between.

The chain has TRBV7-2 and TRBJ2-1, with 8 bases fitting TRBD2. The V segment lost 7 bases and the J segment 3 bases; nucleotides outside the gene matches: 5. The germline gives CDR1 SGHTA, CDR2 FQGNSA. The CDR3 totals 14 residues. Here the CDR3 reads CASTSLAGYNEQFF. Written as DNA, the CDR3 is TGTGCCAGCACCTCCCTAGCGGGCTACAATGAGCAGTTCTTC.

This clonotype was seen a few times. This chain connects TRBV2 to TRBJ2-3, with D possibly TRBD2 on 5 matching bases. The CDR3 consists of 14 residues. The ends were cut back, 7 bases at V and 0 bases at J, with 11 bases in the middle. Germline V lookup: CDR1 SNHLY, CDR2 FYNNEI. The CDR3 region is CASKFGISTDTQYF. The DNA of the CDR3 is TGTGCCAGCAAGTTCGGGATTAGCACAGATACGCAGTATTTT.

This clonotype was detected many times. The V and J genes are TRBV7-9 and TRBJ2-7; 9 bases align to TRBD1. The V gene end was trimmed by 4 bases and the J gene end by 5 bases; junction bases not matched to a gene: 3. The CDR3 has 13 residues. Germline V gives CDR1 SEHNR, CDR2 FQNEAQ (reference sequence). Here the CDR3 DNA reads TGTGCCAGCAGCTCCCGGGACAGGGACGAGCAGTACTTC. Amino acid sequence: CASSSRDRDEQYF. The variable domain in full, completed from reference TRBV7-9 and TRBJ2-7, reads DTGVSQNPRHKITKRGQNVTFRCDPISEHNRLYWYRQTLGQGPEFLTYFQNEAQLEKSRLLSDRFSAERPKGSFSTLEIQRTEQGDSAMYLCASSSRDRDEQYFGPGTRLTVT.

This clonotype was seen only a few times. The chain recombines TRBV5-1 with TRBJ2-5; 11 positions agree with TRBD2. Germline CDR1 is SGHRS and CDR2 is YFSETQ. The V and J ends lost 4 bases and 7 bases, in that order; junction bases with no gene match: 6. The CDR3 spans 14 residues. The CDR3 reads CASSMGLADRTQYF. CDR3 sequence (DNA): TGCGCCAGCAGCATGGGACTAGCGGACCGGACCCAGTACTTC.

This chain connects TRBV2 to TRBJ2-7; D possibly corresponds to TRBD1 (6 bases). V was trimmed by 4 bases and J by 3 bases, leaving 7 bases between them. CDR1 is SNHLY, CDR2 FYNNEI, per germline. The CDR3 length is 12 residues. The CDR3 spells CASSGDNYEQYF. The CDR3 DNA reads TGTGCCAGCAGTGGGGACAACTACGAGCAGTACTTC. Complete variable domain (other parts from reference TRBV2 and TRBJ2-7): EPEVTQTPSHQVTQMGQEVILRCVPISNHLYFYWYRQILGQKVEFLVSFYNNEISEKSEIFDDQFSVERPDGSNFTLKIRSTKLEDSAMYFCASSGDNYEQYFGPGTRLTVT.

A few counts support this clonotype. This rearrangement joins TRBV28 to TRBJ2-2; no reliable D call. From germline, CDR1 is MDHEN and CDR2 SYDVKM. The CDR3 length is 10 residues. V gave up 6 bases and J gave up 10 bases, with 6 bases separating them. The CDR3 DNA sequence: TGTGCCAGCAGCGCGCTGGAGCTGTTTTTT. This translates into CASSALELFF.

In its sample, this clonotype was seen a few times. The rearrangement links TRBV28 to TRBJ1-2, with D possibly being TRBD1 (6 bases). Trimming took 5 bases from V and 5 from J, leaving 12 bases between them. The CDR3 contains 13 residues. Germline lookup yields CDR1 MDHEN and CDR2 SYDVKM. This CDR3 reads CASSPRQVYGYTF. DNA for the CDR3: TGTGCCAGCAGTCCCCGACAGGTTTATGGCTACACCTTC.

This clonotype came up many times. This chain links TRBV5-4 with TRBJ2-7; TRBD1 aligns across 7 bases. The CDR3 is 14 residues long. V lost 0 bases and J lost 6; bases outside the gene matches: 6. Germline CDR1 is SGHNT and CDR2 is YYREEE (reference sequence). Here the CDR3 reads CASSLERQGVEQYF. As DNA, the CDR3 is TGTGCCAGCAGCTTGGAGCGACAGGGCGTCGAGCAGTACTTC.

The chain joins TRBV3-1 to TRBJ2-1; 7 bases agree with TRBD2. Germline V lookup: CDR1 LGHDT, CDR2 YNNKEL (reference sequence). V gave up 1 base and J gave up 16 bases; unmatched junction bases: 4. The CDR3 sequence is 11 residues long. CDR3: CASSQAGGSFF. The CDR3 region has the DNA TGTGCCAGCAGCCAAGCGGGAGGATCCTTCTTC.

As for this clonotype: The junction and the germline gene differ at one end; a read error may be behind it. This rearrangement joins TRBV20-1 to TRBJ2-3, with D unresolved. Germline V gene lookup returns CDR1 DFQATT and CDR2 SNEGSKA (reference sequence). The CDR3 loop spans 14 amino acids. This CDR3 reads CSARDFPSTDAQYF. The CDR3 DNA reads as TGCAGTGCTAGAGATTTCCCCAGCACAGATGCGCAGTATTTT.

The sample holds many counts of this clonotype. The chain uses TRBV11-2 and TRBJ1-4, with D perhaps matching TRBD1 (6 bases). The CDR3 spans 14 residues. V was shortened by 5 bases and J by 8 bases, with 15 bases between the two germline ends. Germline loops: CDR1 SGHAT, CDR2 FQNNGV. The CDR3 protein is CASSPLRGREKLFF. The CDR3 DNA is TGTGCCAGCAGCCCCTTAAGGGGGAGAGAAAAACTGTTTTTT. Together with reference TRBV11-2 and TRBJ1-4, the CDR3 gives the full variable domain: EAGVAQSPRYKIIEKRQSVAFWCNPISGHATLYWYQQILGQGPKLLIQFQNNGVVDDSQLPKDRFSAERLKGVDSTLKIQPAKLEDSAVYLCASSPLRGREKLFFGSGTQLSVL.

In this sample, this clonotype turned up a few times. The chain is built from TRBV3-1 and TRBJ2-2; D remains unclear. Germline V gene sequence: CDR1 LGHDT, CDR2 YNNKEL (reference sequence). The CDR3 is 16 residues long. The V end lost 0 bases, the J end lost 7 bases, and 15 bases lay between the germline ends. The CDR3 is CASSQDSLFDGGELFF. The CDR3 DNA follows: TGTGCCAGCAGCCAAGATAGCCTCTTCGATGGCGGGGAGCTGTTTTTT.

This clonotype was recorded a few times. V is TRBV20-1 and J is TRBJ1-1; D unresolved. The germline V and J ends were trimmed by 4 bases and 1 base, with 7 bases remaining between them. The CDR3 contains 12 residues. Germline CDR1 and CDR2: DFQATT and SNEGSKA (reference sequence). The CDR3 region is CSATRQNTEAFF. CDR3 in DNA: TGCAGTGCTACACGACAGAACACTGAAGCTTTCTTT.

This clonotype was seen a handful of times. This chain's CDR3 is CASSRGSSGGREQYF. The CDR3 region has the DNA TGTGCCAGCAGCCGAGGGTCTAGCGGGGGGCGCGAGCAGTACTTC. The rearrangement uses TRBV3-1 and TRBJ2-7; 11 bases line up with TRBD2. Trimming removed 4 bases from V and 6 bases from J; junction bases left unmatched: 8. The germline V gene has CDR1 LGHDT and CDR2 YNNKEL (reference sequence). The CDR3 totals 15 residues.

This clonotype was found a few times. The chain carries TRBV7-6 and TRBJ2-7, with D possibly being TRBD1 or TRBD2 (5 bases each). V was clipped by 4 bases and J by 1 base, with 14 bases between them. Looked up from germline, CDR1 is SGHVS and CDR2 is FNYEAQ. The CDR3 has 15 residues. This chain's CDR3 is CASSSYEGRSYEQYF. The CDR3, as DNA: TGTGCCAGCAGCTCATACGAGGGGCGGTCCTACGAGCAGTACTTC.

This clonotype occurred many times. The chain carries TRBV9 and TRBJ2-1; 8 bases fit TRBD2. The germline V gene has CDR1 SGDLS and CDR2 YYNGEE. The V gene end was trimmed by 4 bases and the J gene end by 5 bases; junction bases not matched to a gene: 8. The CDR3 length is 15 residues. The CDR3 nucleotides read TGTGCCAGCAGCTTACAGGCGGGAGGTAACAATGAGCAGTTCTTC. This gives the protein CASSLQAGGNNEQFF.

This clonotype was detected many times. The chain employs TRBV29-1 and TRBJ2-3; TRBD2 matches at 9 bases. The trim removed 4 bases at V and 5 bases at J, leaving 1 base unmatched. The CDR3 sequence is 12 residues long. Germline V CDR1 and CDR2: SQVTM, ANQGSEA. The CDR3 reads CSVVSGGDTQYF. In DNA, the CDR3 is TGCAGCGTTGTTAGCGGGGGAGATACGCAGTATTTT.

This clonotype came up many times. The chain uses TRBV4-1 and TRBJ2-7; D is unresolved. The CDR3 sequence is 13 residues long. Looked up from germline, CDR1 is MGHRA and CDR2 is YSYEKL. The V end was cut by 6 bases, the J end by 9 bases, with 18 bases between. This CDR3 is CASRGWGPDGQYF. In DNA, the CDR3 is TGCGCCAGCAGAGGCTGGGGTCCGGACGGGCAGTACTTC.

This clonotype was seen many times. In DNA, the CDR3 is TGTGCCAGCATTGGCAGGGGGGAATCTCCTGGGGCCAACGTCCTGACTTTC. Protein product: CASIGRGESPGANVLTF. J is TRBJ2-6 and V is TRBV2; perhaps TRBD1 as D (7 bases). The CDR3 sequence is 17 residues long. The V gene's germline CDR1 is SNHLY and CDR2 FYNNEI. Trimming cost V 7 bases and J 2 bases, with 18 bases left between them.

A few counts support this clonotype. This chain links TRBV18 with TRBJ1-5; TRBD1 matches 7 bases. The J segment lost 0 bases and the V segment lost 8 bases, leaving 10 bases of the junction unmatched. There are 16 residues in the CDR3. Per the germline V gene, CDR1 is KGHSH and CDR2 is LQKENI. The DNA of the CDR3 is TGTGCCAGCCCACTGACAGGGAAAGGTAGCAATCAGCCCCAGCATTTT. It is translated as CASPLTGKGSNQPQHF.

This clonotype has just a few counts. CDR3 DNA sequence: TGCGCCAGCAGCGAGGACACCCGGAGGGAGACCCAGTACTTC. It translates to CASSEDTRRETQYF. This chain uses TRBV5-1 with TRBJ2-5, with D perhaps assigned TRBD1 or TRBD2 (5 bases each). V gave up 4 bases and J gave up 5 bases, with 15 bases separating them. Germline CDR1 SGHRS, CDR2 YFSETQ. This CDR3 spans 14 amino acids.

This clonotype was seen more than once but under ten times. V is TRBV20-1 and J is TRBJ2-1; D is unclear. CDR1 and CDR2 from the germline V gene are DFQATT and SNEGSKA (reference sequence). V was shortened by 0 bases and J by 5 bases, with 8 bases between the two germline ends. CDR3 size: 13 residues. The CDR3 coding sequence is TGCAGTGCTAGAGATCCGATACACAATGAGCAGTTCTTC. Translated, it gives CSARDPIHNEQFF.

The chain recombines TRBV5-1 with TRBJ1-4, with unresolved D. There are 13 residues in the CDR3. V lost 5 bases and J lost 5, with 10 bases in between. Germline V gives CDR1 SGHRS, CDR2 YFSETQ. CDR3 bases: TGCGCCAGCAGTCAGGACGAGAATGAAAAACTGTTTTTT. This gives the protein CASSQDENEKLFF.

This clonotype occurred a few times. This chain connects TRBV29-1 to TRBJ2-7; TRBD1 matches at 7 bases. V lost 0 bases and J lost 3; bases outside the gene matches: 5. Germline CDR1 SQVTM, CDR2 ANQGSEA. There are 14 residues in the CDR3. CDR3 sequence (DNA): TGCAGCGTTGAAGACGACGGGACAGTCTACGAGCAGTACTTC. This translates into CSVEDDGTVYEQYF.

The rearrangement links TRBV11-2 to TRBJ1-3, with D uncertain. V was cut by 1 base and J by 0 bases, with 10 bases left in between. The CDR3 length is 16 residues. Germline CDR1 reads SGHAT; CDR2 reads FQNNGV. The CDR3 bases are TGTGCCAGCAGCTTAGTAACCGGAAACTCTGGAAACACCATATATTTT. Translation: CASSLVTGNSGNTIYF.